The 5 T cell receptor beta chains given below trace back to one sample, sequenced in a study of blood T cell repertoires in COVID-19. Libraries were prepared by immunoSEQ multiplex PCR; TCRdb keeps only in-frame clonotypes and omits some of them. Of roughly 290,000 clones listed, 80% to 90% were seen once; the top ten hold less than 2.5%. Material for sequencing was PBMCs or T cells enriched from blood (not recorded which). These receptors all stem from a young man who had recovered from COVID-19.

CDR3: CASSSNRGRGADTQYF. CDR3 nucleotide sequence: TGTGCCAGCAGTTCGAACAGGGGGAGAGGGGCAGATACGCAGTATTTT. The chain carries TRBV11-2 and TRBJ2-3, with 8 bases matching TRBD1. V was pared by 6 bases and J by 4 bases, with 12 bases of the junction left unmatched. Germline V gene data show CDR1 as SGHAT and CDR2 as FQNNGV. The CDR3 contains 16 residues.

The rearrangement uses TRBV18 and TRBJ2-7; 12 positions agree with TRBD1. This CDR3 region has 18 residues. CDR1 and CDR2 (germline): KGHSH, LQKENI. Trimming removed 5 bases from V and 6 bases from J; junction bases left unmatched: 17. CDR3 sequence reads: CASSKKGQGAIVSGEQYF. The DNA of the CDR3 is TGTGCCAGCTCAAAAAAGGGACAGGGGGCTATTGTTTCTGGCGAGCAGTACTTC.

The chain employs TRBV7-9 and TRBJ2-2; 8 bases are a match to TRBD2. With 4 bases clipped from V and 5 bases from J, the junction kept 9 bases outside the gene matches. This CDR3 is built from 16 residues. Germline lookup yields CDR1 SEHNR and CDR2 FQNEAQ (reference sequence). In nucleotides, the CDR3 is TGTGCCAGCAGCTCAAGCGGCGGGGGGCTAACCGGGGAGCTGTTTTTT. This translates into CASSSSGGGLTGELFF.

The table lists this clone with a few counts. The chain recombines TRBV9 with TRBJ2-4, with a tentative D call TRBD1 (6 bases). The V gene lost 1 base and the J gene lost 0 bases, with 14 bases spanning the gap. Germline CDR1 reads SGDLS; CDR2 reads YYNGEE. The CDR3 spans 17 residues. In DNA, the CDR3 is TGTGCCAGCAGCGTACCCACAGGGAGTCGAGCCAAAAACATTCAGTACTTC. Translating gives CASSVPTGSRAKNIQYF.

V gene TRBV11-1 combines with J gene TRBJ1-3, with 8 nucleotides matching TRBD1. Germline V gene sequence: CDR1 SGHAT, CDR2 FQDESV (reference sequence). The CDR3 length is 16 residues. Unmatched junction bases numbered 7, after V lost 5 bases and J lost 1 base. In DNA, the CDR3 is TGTGCCAGCAGCGGTGGGACAGGCCGATCTGGAAACACCATATATTTT. This codes for CASSGGTGRSGNTIYF.